Listed below are T cell receptor beta chains from one sample, sequenced in a study of cytomegalovirus exposure and HLA in healthy donors. The assay was immunoSEQ multiplex PCR, and TCRdb's table has in-frame clones only and misses some. The sample records about 110,000 clones, approximately 15% being singletons. Sequenced material: PBMCs. These receptors all come from a woman younger than 30 in good health and CMV-seronegative. CDR3s include the opening cysteine and the closing phenylalanine or tryptophan. Fields, in order: D gene, J gene, clone size, V gene, CDR3 protein, CDR3 DNA. D genes are given only for firm matches. Only some rows state a clone size, as once, few, many or a class for expanded clones.

. | TRBJ1-1 | . | TRBV5-8 | CASSLFGTPEEAFF | TGTGCCAGCAGCCTTTTCGGGACTCCGGAAGAAGCTTTCTTT
TRBD1 | TRBJ1-2 | . | TRBV10-3 | CAISAPGQGTYGYTF | TGTGCCATCAGTGCACCGGGACAGGGGACCTATGGCTACACCTTC
. | TRBJ1-3 | few | TRBV13 | CASSFGGNTIYF | TGTGCCAGCAGCTTCGGGGGAAACACCATATATTTT
TRBD1 | TRBJ2-7 | . | TRBV5-8 | CASSFGTGIHEQYF | TGTGCCAGCAGCTTTGGGACAGGGATCCACGAGCAGTACTTC
TRBD2 | TRBJ2-7 | . | TRBV11-2 | CASSTDGGGTYEQYF | TGTGCCAGCAGCACCGATGGGGGGGGAACCTACGAGCAGTACTTC
. | TRBJ2-7 | . | TRBV15 | CATSRDRVYEQYF | TGTGCCACCAGCAGAGACCGGGTATACGAGCAGTACTTC
TRBD2 | TRBJ2-7 | . | TRBV15 | CATSLERGGDYEQYF | TGTGCCACCAGTTTAGAGAGGGGAGGGGACTACGAGCAGTACTTC
TRBD1 | TRBJ1-3 | . | TRBV6-1 | CASSTTGVGNTIYF | TGTGCCAGCAGTACTACAGGGGTAGGAAACACCATATATTTT
TRBD1 | TRBJ1-2 | . | TRBV5-4 | CASSFGQGGADYGYTF | TGTGCCAGCAGCTTCGGACAGGGGGGCGCTGACTATGGCTACACCTTC
. | TRBJ2-5 | . | TRBV27 | CASRKMGAQETQYF | TGTGCCAGCCGGAAGATGGGAGCCCAAGAGACCCAGTACTTC
. | TRBJ1-2 | few | TRBV2 | CASSVRQGQRYTF | TGTGCCAGCAGTGTTCGTCAGGGACAACGCTACACCTTC
. | TRBJ2-2 | many | TRBV5-1 | CASSWTEDSGELFF | TGCGCCAGCAGCTGGACAGAAGATTCCGGGGAGCTGTTTTTT
TRBD2 | TRBJ2-1 | few | TRBV27 | CASSVPPSGTYNEQFF | TGTGCCAGCAGCGTACCTCCTAGCGGGACTTACAATGAGCAGTTCTTC
TRBD1 | TRBJ2-7 | . | TRBV5-1 | CASSLGRTGVSYEQYF | TGCGCCAGCAGCTTGGGCAGGACAGGAGTTTCCTACGAGCAGTACTTC
TRBD2 | TRBJ2-1 | few | TRBV4-1 | CASSRGLAGGNEQFF | TGCGCCAGCAGCCGGGGACTAGCGGGGGGGAATGAGCAGTTCTTC
. | TRBJ1-3 | . | TRBV18 | CASSPQGSSSGNTIYF | TGTGCCAGCTCACCGCAGGGTAGTAGCTCTGGAAACACCATATATTTT
. | TRBJ2-6 | . | TRBV7-9 | CASSLLRQAVSGANVLTF | TGTGCCAGCAGCTTACTCCGACAGGCAGTCTCTGGGGCCAACGTCCTGACTTTC
TRBD1 | TRBJ2-1 | . | TRBV28 | CASSPHTGGAHNEQFF | TGTGCCAGCAGTCCACATACAGGGGGCGCCCACAATGAGCAGTTCTTC
. | TRBJ1-3 | few | TRBV20-1 | CSARVGASIYF | TGCAGTGCTAGAGTCGGTGCTTCCATATATTTT
TRBD2 | TRBJ2-7 | few | TRBV19 | CASSPRTSGVYEQYF | TGTGCCAGTAGTCCCCGGACTAGCGGGGTATACGAGCAGTACTTC
. | TRBJ2-2 | . | TRBV4-1 | CASSQSEAGELFF | TGCGCCAGCAGCCAATCGGAGGCCGGGGAGCTGTTTTTT
. | TRBJ2-5 | . | TRBV29-1 | CSVSPAESQETQYF | TGCAGCGTTAGCCCGGCGGAGTCTCAAGAGACCCAGTACTTC
TRBD1 | TRBJ1-1 | . | TRBV6-5 | CASSYGQGFFNTEAFF | TGTGCCAGCAGTTATGGACAGGGGTTCTTTAACACTGAAGCTTTCTTT
TRBD2 | TRBJ2-7 | . | TRBV7-2 | CASSLLAGGEGGYEQYF | TGTGCCAGCAGCTTACTGGCGGGAGGAGAGGGGGGCTACGAGCAGTACTTC
. | TRBJ1-5 | . | TRBV2 | CASSAGNQPQHF | TGTGCCAGCAGTGCCGGCAATCAGCCCCAGCATTTT
. | TRBJ1-1 | . | TRBV5-8 | CASSRGMNTEAFF | TGTGCCAGCAGCAGAGGGATGAACACTGAAGCTTTCTTT
TRBD1 | TRBJ1-2 | few | TRBV5-1 | CARQGYDYGYTF | TGCGCCAGACAGGGGTACGACTATGGCTACACCTTC
. | TRBJ1-5 | few | TRBV27 | CASSLRGNQPQHF | TGTGCCAGCAGTTTACGGGGCAATCAGCCCCAGCATTTT
. | TRBJ1-1 | . | TRBV10-3 | CATTANTEAFF | TGTGCCACCACAGCGAACACTGAAGCTTTCTTT
TRBD2 | TRBJ2-1 | few | TRBV4-1 | CASSLAGGSYNEQFF | TGCGCCAGCAGCCTAGCGGGAGGATCCTACAATGAGCAGTTCTTC
. | TRBJ2-7 | . | TRBV6-5 | CASSARDLSSYEQYF | TGTGCCAGTTCCGCCAGGGACTTGAGCTCCTACGAGCAGTACTTC
TRBD1 | TRBJ2-7 | . | TRBV5-1 | CASSLVTGGVREKNNEQYF | TGCGCCAGCAGCTTGGTCACAGGGGGCGTGAGGGAGAAAAATAACGAGCAGTACTTC
TRBD2 | TRBJ2-1 | . | TRBV18 | CASSPRRKRESRDNEQFF | TGTGCCAGCTCACCTCGGAGGAAGCGGGAGAGTCGCGACAATGAGCAGTTCTTC
. | TRBJ2-7 | . | TRBV2 | CASSVGSGLYEQYF | TGTGCCAGCAGTGTGGGTAGCGGACTCTACGAGCAGTACTTC
TRBD1 | TRBJ1-4 | few | TRBV9 | CASSVEPNRGKLFF | TGTGCCAGCAGCGTAGAACCAAACAGGGGAAAACTGTTTTTT
TRBD1 | TRBJ1-6 | few | TRBV6-1 | CASSEGPGQNSPLHF | TGTGCCAGCAGTGAAGGGCCGGGACAGAATTCACCCCTCCACTTT
. | TRBJ2-1 | few | TRBV2 | CASTGSYNEQFF | TGTGCCAGCACTGGGAGCTACAATGAGCAGTTCTTC
. | TRBJ1-1 | few | TRBV4-1 | CASSHRTVLSPNTEAFF | TGCGCCAGCAGCCACAGGACAGTTCTTTCCCCGAACACTGAAGCTTTCTTT
. | TRBJ1-5 | few | TRBV28 | CASGQTGYSNQPQHF | TGTGCCAGCGGCCAAACAGGTTATAGCAATCAGCCCCAGCATTTT
. | TRBJ1-3 | . | TRBV29-1 | CSVGIPPGNTIYF | TGCAGCGTGGGCATACCGCCTGGAAACACCATATATTTT
TRBD2 | TRBJ2-2 | . | TRBV7-9 | CASSLMLAGGPGELFF | TGTGCCAGCAGCTTAATGCTAGCGGGAGGGCCCGGGGAGCTGTTTTTT
TRBD2 | TRBJ2-3 | . | TRBV5-8 | CAGRGRGVDTQYF | TGTGCCGGCCGCGGGAGGGGTGTAGATACGCAGTATTTT
. | TRBJ1-5 | . | TRBV9 | CASSVGGQGQPQHF | TGTGCCAGCAGCGTAGGCGGTCAGGGGCAGCCCCAGCATTTT
TRBD2 | TRBJ2-7 | few | TRBV27 | CASSQRGALSYEQYF | TGTGCCAGCTCCCAGCGGGGGGCCTTGTCCTACGAGCAGTACTTC
TRBD1 | TRBJ1-5 | . | TRBV7-8 | CASSLAGDRGHQPQHF | TGTGCCAGCAGCTTAGCGGGTGACAGGGGGCATCAGCCCCAGCATTTT
TRBD1 | TRBJ1-2 | . | TRBV5-1 | CASSLSVRTGSYGYTF | TGCGCCAGCAGCTTGTCGGTGCGGACAGGGTCATATGGCTACACCTTC
TRBD1 | TRBJ1-2 | . | TRBV7-8 | CASSLTGENYGYTF | TGTGCCAGCAGCTTAACAGGGGAGAACTATGGCTACACCTTC
. | TRBJ1-1 | few | TRBV19 | CASSTALNTEAFF | TGTGCCAGTAGTACAGCGCTGAACACTGAAGCTTTCTTT
. | TRBJ2-2 | few | TRBV2 | CASSEWSYTGELFF | TGTGCCAGCTCCGAGTGGAGTTACACCGGGGAGCTGTTTTTT
. | TRBJ2-7 | . | TRBV7-8 | CASSLWSGSTYEQYF | TGTGCCAGCAGCTTATGGTCAGGATCTACCTACGAGCAGTACTTC
. | TRBJ1-1 | few | TRBV28 | CAARAGAANTEAFF | TGTGCCGCGCGGGCAGGGGCGGCGAACACTGAAGCTTTCTTT
. | TRBJ1-4 | many | TRBV30 | CAWAIKGGSEKLFF | TGTGCCTGGGCTATAAAGGGGGGGAGTGAAAAACTGTTTTTT
TRBD1 | TRBJ1-3 | few | TRBV5-1 | CASSLAGDSYGNTIYF | TGCGCCAGCAGCTTGGCCGGGGACAGCTATGGAAACACCATATATTTT
. | TRBJ2-7 | . | TRBV7-9 | CASSPESYEQYF | TGTGCCAGCTCCCCGGAGAGCTACGAGCAGTACTTC
. | TRBJ1-2 | . | TRBV5-1 | CASSLSPARENYGYTF | TGCGCCAGCAGCTTGTCCCCCGCCAGGGAAAACTATGGCTACACCTTC